Listed below are T cell receptor beta chains from one sample, sequenced in a study of cytomegalovirus exposure and HLA in healthy donors. Generated by immunoSEQ multiplex PCR, the TCRdb table keeps only in-frame clones and is missing some. The table includes roughly 280,000 clones, 70% to 90% detected once. Sequenced: PBMCs. Receptors originate from a woman aged 18-29 years in good health and CMV-seronegative. Both conserved end residues are part of each CDR3. A D gene is named only where the DNA matches it firmly. A row's size may be missing; if present it is once, few, many or a size class.

cdr3_nt cdr3_aa j_call clone_size v_call d_call
TGTGCCAGCAAGACAGGGTCGGGGGGCTACACCTTC CASKTGSGGYTF TRBJ1-2 - TRBV6-5 TRBD1
TGTGCCAGTAGAATTATGGGACAGGGAAGCATTCAGCCCCAGCATTTT CASRIMGQGSIQPQHF TRBJ1-5 - TRBV19 TRBD1
TGTGCCAGCAGCCCAACCGGACTAGCGGGAGGGCCCTACAATGAGCAGTTCTTC CASSPTGLAGGPYNEQFF TRBJ2-1 - TRBV7-6 TRBD2
TGTGCCAGCAGCGTGACCGGGACACCGTCCTACGAGCAGTACTTC CASSVTGTPSYEQYF TRBJ2-7 - TRBV9 -
TGCGCCAGCAGCCAAGAAGTAGGGGACAGGGAAACAGATACGCAGTATTTT CASSQEVGDRETDTQYF TRBJ2-3 - TRBV4-3 TRBD1
TGTGCCAGCAGCCTCACACAGGGTCAGGAGCAGTACTTC CASSLTQGQEQYF TRBJ2-7 - TRBV7-3 -
TGTGCCAGCAGCGTAGGCAGGGATAATTCACCCCTCCACTTT CASSVGRDNSPLHF TRBJ1-6 - TRBV9 -
TGCGCCAGCAGCTTCGGTGACTACGAGCAGTACTTC CASSFGDYEQYF TRBJ2-7 - TRBV5-1 -
TGTGCCAGTAATACAGGGCAGGGAGTAAGAAATTCACCCCTCCACTTT CASNTGQGVRNSPLHF TRBJ1-6 - TRBV19 -
TGTGCCAGCAGCTCTGGCACAGATACGCAGTATTTT CASSSGTDTQYF TRBJ2-3 - TRBV11-1 -
TGTGCCAGCAGCCCAGAAGGGACAGCCTACGAGCAGTACTTC CASSPEGTAYEQYF TRBJ2-7 - TRBV9 TRBD1
TGTGCCAGCAGCCCTGGGACTCCGGCACTTGGAGATACGCAGTATTTT CASSPGTPALGDTQYF TRBJ2-3 - TRBV5-6 -
TGTGCCAGCAGGCGGACAGGGATGAGCACTGAAGCTTTCTTT CASRRTGMSTEAFF TRBJ1-1 - TRBV6-5 TRBD1
TGTGCCAGCAGTCTCTGGGGCCGCGATGAGCAGTTCTTC CASSLWGRDEQFF TRBJ2-1 - TRBV27 -
TGCGCCAGCAGCTTGGACGGGGGGGCTGTCTACGAGCAGTACTTC CASSLDGGAVYEQYF TRBJ2-7 - TRBV5-1 TRBD2
TGCGCCAGCAGCTTTGGCGCGGGCCCAGCCTACGAGCAGTACTTC CASSFGAGPAYEQYF TRBJ2-7 - TRBV5-1 -
TGTGCCAGCAGGGGCGACAGTCTTAATCAGCCCCAGCATTTT CASRGDSLNQPQHF TRBJ1-5 few TRBV2 -
TGTGCCAGCAGCTCGACAGGGTCTACGCAGTATTTT CASSSTGSTQYF TRBJ2-3 - TRBV7-6 TRBD1
TGCGCCAGCACCACCGGGACAGTAGGGACTGAAGCTTTCTTT CASTTGTVGTEAFF TRBJ1-1 few TRBV10-2 TRBD1
TGTGCCAGCTCAGCCTACAGTGATTCTAACTATGGCTACACCTTC CASSAYSDSNYGYTF TRBJ1-2 - TRBV18 -
TGTGCCAGCAGTTTGATCAGGGCAAATGAGCAGTTCTTC CASSLIRANEQFF TRBJ2-1 - TRBV27 -
TGTGCCAGCAGTTTAGTGGGGGAGGCTCGAAACTATGGCTACACCTTC CASSLVGEARNYGYTF TRBJ1-2 few TRBV27 -
TGTGCCAGCAGTGAAGCCGGGACTAGCGGAAAAGAGACCCAGTACTTC CASSEAGTSGKETQYF TRBJ2-5 - TRBV6-1 TRBD2
TGTGCCAGCAGCTTAGGTATCGCCTACGAGCAGTACTTC CASSLGIAYEQYF TRBJ2-7 - TRBV7-2 -
TGTGCCAGCAGTGTCCAGGACTACAATGAGCAGTTCTTC CASSVQDYNEQFF TRBJ2-1 - TRBV2 -
TGTGCCAGCAGCTCCTATTCCTCTAACACCATATATTTT CASSSYSSNTIYF TRBJ1-3 - TRBV11-3 -
TGCGCCAGCAGCTTAACGGGACTAGCGGGGGGTAACGTCGGGTACGAGCAGTACTTC CASSLTGLAGGNVGYEQYF TRBJ2-7 - TRBV5-1 TRBD2
TGTGCCAGCAGCTTAGAACTGGGAGGGCTCGTCGAGCAGTACTTC CASSLELGGLVEQYF TRBJ2-7 - TRBV11-3 TRBD2
TGTGCCAGCAGCTTGACGAGCGGGAGGGCATTGGAGCAGTACTTC CASSLTSGRALEQYF TRBJ2-7 - TRBV5-4 TRBD2
TGTGCCAGCAGTGGTCGCGGCAGGGGGCTTGGGGATCAGCCCCAGCATTTT CASSGRGRGLGDQPQHF TRBJ1-5 few TRBV2 TRBD1
TGTGCCAGCAGTTTCCGACAGGGGGGGCAGCCCCAGCATTTT CASSFRQGGQPQHF TRBJ1-5 - TRBV27 TRBD1
TGTGCCAGCAGCCAAGTAGAAGCGGGAGGGCCGGGGAATGAGCAGTTCTTC CASSQVEAGGPGNEQFF TRBJ2-1 - TRBV4-2 TRBD2
TGTGCCAGCAGCCCCCTCCGGGACAGGGAAAACTATGGCTACACCTTC CASSPLRDRENYGYTF TRBJ1-2 - TRBV16 TRBD1
TGTGCCAGCAGTGCCAGACTAGCGGGGGTAAGGAATGAGCAGTTCTTC CASSARLAGVRNEQFF TRBJ2-1 - TRBV25-1 TRBD2
TGTGCCAGCAGCCTTGCTGGCGAGACCCAGTACTTC CASSLAGETQYF TRBJ2-5 - TRBV7-2 -
TGTGCCAGCTCAGTACTAGCTACCACGGGGGAGCTGTTTTTT CASSVLATTGELFF TRBJ2-2 - TRBV18 -
TGTGCCAGCAGTTACTTAGACAGGGAGATGGATACGCAGTATTTT CASSYLDREMDTQYF TRBJ2-3 - TRBV6-5 TRBD1
TGTGCCAGCAGCTTAGCACAGGACTATGGCTACACCTTC CASSLAQDYGYTF TRBJ1-2 once TRBV7-6 -
TGCGCCAGCAGCCTCACGATCTCTAGCTCTGGAAACACCATATATTTT CASSLTISSSGNTIYF TRBJ1-3 - TRBV5-1 -
TGTGCCAGCAGCCCCGGCGGGGTTATAGAGCAGTACTTC CASSPGGVIEQYF TRBJ2-7 - TRBV7-3 -
TGTGCCAGCAGCCGCCCTGGTGGGAGCTCCTACAATGAGCAGTTCTTC CASSRPGGSSYNEQFF TRBJ2-1 - TRBV7-6 -
TGTGCCAGCTCACCAACGAGCCAGGGGCAAGAGACCCAGTACTTC CASSPTSQGQETQYF TRBJ2-5 - TRBV18 -
TGTGCCAGCGACACGGGGTCCGGGACCCAGCATTTT CASDTGSGTQHF TRBJ1-5 - TRBV19 -
TGTGCCAGCAGCGTAGGCGTGGTTGATCAGCCCCAGCATTTT CASSVGVVDQPQHF TRBJ1-5 - TRBV9 -
TGTGCCAGCAGCCTCCCCTCGGGCACCGGGGAGCTGTTTTTT CASSLPSGTGELFF TRBJ2-2 - TRBV6-5 -